The 4 T cell receptor beta chains below all came from one sample that was sequenced in a study of T-cell memory formation after mild COVID-19. TCRdb reprocessed the 5' RACE reads with MiXCR, giving one entry per CDR3 protein. The table has fewer than 700,000 distinct CDR3 sequences, roughly 17% seen once; the top ten hold approximately 12%. The sequenced sample was PBMCs or a T cell subset sorted from them (not recorded which). The origin of the receptors is an adult woman who had mild COVID-19 (a few samples of this study predate the infection). Cell type and time point are not known.

J is TRBJ1-1 and V is TRBV12-3 or TRBV12-4, with D hard to call. There are 15 residues in the CDR3. V lost 3 bases and J 4 bases, leaving 15 bases between the germline ends. CDR3 sequence: CASSFTPSSATEAFF. The DNA of the CDR3 is TGTGCCAGCAGTTTTACGCCCAGCTCGGCCACTGAAGCTTTCTTT.

This rearrangement joins TRBV6-1 to TRBJ1-2, with D possibly being TRBD1 (5 bases). Trimming left V 6 bases short and J 4 bases short, with 18 bases between. The CDR3 is 15 amino acids. Germline V gene sequence: CDR1 MNHNS, CDR2 SASEGT. The CDR3 here is CASSESAQGVYGYTF. The CDR3 DNA reads as TGTGCCAGCAGCGAATCTGCCCAGGGTGTCTATGGCTACACCTTC.

The chain links TRBV14 to TRBJ2-7; maybe TRBD1 (5 bases). This CDR3 has 14 amino acids. Per germline, CDR1 SGHDN and CDR2 FVKESK. Trimming shortened V by 1 base and J by 7 bases, and 14 bases separated the two germline ends. Here the CDR3 reads CASSQGPGSREQYF. DNA of the CDR3: TGTGCCAGCAGCCAAGGGCCAGGGTCGCGGGAGCAGTACTTC.

Notes on this clonotype: A junction boundary mismatches the germline segment, possibly from a read error. The rearrangement joins TRBV7-2 to TRBJ2-7; D is perhaps TRBD2 (6 bases). The CDR3 runs to 15 residues. CDR1 is SGHTA and CDR2 is FQGNSA in the germline V gene. DNA for the CDR3: TGTGACAGCAGCTTTTTCGCGGGACGCTCCTACGAGCAGTACTTC. It is translated as CDSSFFAGRSYEQYF.